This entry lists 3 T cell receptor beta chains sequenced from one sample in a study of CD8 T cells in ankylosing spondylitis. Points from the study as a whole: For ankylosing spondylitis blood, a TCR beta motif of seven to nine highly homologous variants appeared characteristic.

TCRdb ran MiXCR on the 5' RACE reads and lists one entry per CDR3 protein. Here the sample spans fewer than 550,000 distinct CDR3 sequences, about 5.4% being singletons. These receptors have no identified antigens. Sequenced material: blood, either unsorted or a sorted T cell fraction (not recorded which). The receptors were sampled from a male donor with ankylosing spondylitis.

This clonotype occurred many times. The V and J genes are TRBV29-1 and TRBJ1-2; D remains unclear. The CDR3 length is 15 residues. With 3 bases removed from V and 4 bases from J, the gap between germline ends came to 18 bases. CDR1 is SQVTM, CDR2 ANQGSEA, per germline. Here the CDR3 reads CSVDVGRRKGYGYTF. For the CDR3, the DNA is TGCAGCGTTGATGTAGGGCGGCGTAAGGGCTATGGCTACACCTTC.

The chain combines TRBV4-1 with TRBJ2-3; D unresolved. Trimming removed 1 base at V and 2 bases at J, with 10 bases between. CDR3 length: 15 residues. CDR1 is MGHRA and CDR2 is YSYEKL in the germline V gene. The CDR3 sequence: CASSQVALSTDTQYF. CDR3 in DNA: TGCGCCAGCAGCCAAGTTGCACTATCCACAGATACGCAGTATTTT.

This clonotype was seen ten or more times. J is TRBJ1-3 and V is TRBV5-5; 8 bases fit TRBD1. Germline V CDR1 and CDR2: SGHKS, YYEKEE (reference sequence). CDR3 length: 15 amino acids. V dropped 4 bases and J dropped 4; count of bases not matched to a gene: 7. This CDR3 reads CASSVQGAPGNTIYF. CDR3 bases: TGTGCCAGCAGCGTGCAGGGGGCGCCGGGAAACACCATATATTTT.